Shown below are 3 T cell receptor beta chains from a single sample sequenced in a study of cytomegalovirus exposure and HLA in healthy donors. Amplification used 60 Vbeta primers and 13 Jbeta primers. The data were produced by immunoSEQ multiplex PCR, yet TCRdb's version contains in-frame clones alone and is incomplete. The table records more than 130,000 clones, 78% of them present only once. The material sequenced was PBMCs. These receptors were taken from a male donor in good health and CMV-seronegative.

A word on this clone: At one of its ends the junction is not consistent with the germline gene, which may arise from a read error. The sample has other DNA sequences that encode this CDR3 too. The CDR3 sequence: CASSRGTGLQEQYF. CDR3 nucleotide sequence: TGTGCCAGCAGCCGTGGGACAGGGCTCCAAGAGCAGTACTTT. J is TRBJ2-7 and V is TRBV6-5; 9 nucleotides match TRBD1. The CDR3 covers 14 residues. CDR1 is MNHEY, CDR2 SVGAGI, per germline.

This clone was counted a single time. The chain employs TRBV4-1 and TRBJ2-1; TRBD2 aligns across 10 bases. V gave up 0 bases and J gave up 10 bases; unmatched junction bases: 6. Germline CDR1 reads MGHRA; CDR2 reads YSYEKL. CDR3 size: 15 residues. Here the CDR3 reads CASSQDPAGGREQFF. The CDR3 nucleotides are TGCGCCAGCAGCCAAGATCCAGCGGGGGGGCGAGAGCAGTTCTTC.

The chain joins TRBV5-1 to TRBJ1-2; possibly TRBD1 for D (5 bases). Per germline, CDR1 SGHRS and CDR2 YFSETQ. This CDR3 comprises 12 residues. V lost 7 bases to trimming and J lost 4 bases, with 11 bases between them. In DNA, the CDR3 is TGCGCCAGCCGCGGGGACGGCTATGGCTACACCTTC. Translation: CASRGDGYGYTF.